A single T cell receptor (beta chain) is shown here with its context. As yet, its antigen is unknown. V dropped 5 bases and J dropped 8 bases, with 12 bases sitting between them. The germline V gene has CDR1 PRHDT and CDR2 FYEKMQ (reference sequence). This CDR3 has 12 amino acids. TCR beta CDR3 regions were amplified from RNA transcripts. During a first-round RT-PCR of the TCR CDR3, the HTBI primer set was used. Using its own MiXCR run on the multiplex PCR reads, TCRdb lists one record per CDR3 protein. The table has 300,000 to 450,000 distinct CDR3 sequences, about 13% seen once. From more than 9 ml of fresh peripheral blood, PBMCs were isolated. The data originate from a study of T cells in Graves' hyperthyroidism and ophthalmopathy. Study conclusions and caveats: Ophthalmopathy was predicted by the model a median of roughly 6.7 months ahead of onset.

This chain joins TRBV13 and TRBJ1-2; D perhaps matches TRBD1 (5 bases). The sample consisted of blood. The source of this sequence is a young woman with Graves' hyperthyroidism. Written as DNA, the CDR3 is TGTGCCAGCAGCCCCCACGGGGGGGGCTACACCTTC. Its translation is CASSPHGGGYTF.